The 28 T cell receptor beta chains presented below share a single source sample, sequenced in a study of Ad26.COV2.S vaccination and SARS-CoV-2 variants. Treatment: around 19 received Ad26.COV2.S at low or high dose, single or two shots; 5 received placebo; per-sample allocation not given. On day 63 after the first injection, vaccine and placebo recipients gave samples. Libraries were prepared by immunoSEQ multiplex PCR; TCRdb keeps only in-frame clonotypes and omits some of them. Of 380,000 or so clones listed, about four fifths are singletons. The source was peripheral blood, collected in a trial of Ad26.COV2.S vaccine versus placebo. These receptors were collected from a person aged 18-60 years who received the Ad26.COV2.S COVID-19 vaccine or a placebo.

The V and J genes are TRBV13 and TRBJ1-2, with 7 nucleotides matching TRBD1. CDR1 is PRHDT, CDR2 FYEKMQ, per germline (reference sequence). The junction had 10 bases not matched to a gene; V was cut back by 4 bases and J by 8 bases. The CDR3 loop spans 14 amino acids. The CDR3 sequence is CASSYLDRVEGYTF. The CDR3, as DNA: TGTGCCAGCAGCTACCTAGACAGGGTAGAAGGCTACACCTTC.

This sequence joins TRBV27 and TRBJ1-5; no reliable D call. Germline CDR1 is MNHEY and CDR2 is SMNVEV (reference sequence). The ends were cut back, 3 bases at V and 0 bases at J, with 9 bases in the middle. There are 15 residues in the CDR3. This CDR3 is CASSFRPNSNQPQHF. CDR3 in DNA: TGTGCCAGCAGTTTTAGGCCAAATAGCAATCAGCCCCAGCATTTT.

The chain links TRBV3-1 (or the pseudogene TRBV3-2) to TRBJ1-1; no firm D call. The CDR3 has 13 amino acids. The germline V and J ends were trimmed by 2 bases and 11 bases, with 15 bases remaining between them. Germline CDR1 reads LGHDT; CDR2 reads YNNKEL (reference sequence). The CDR3 sequence: CASSQRRGLKAFF. DNA for the CDR3: TGTGCCAGCAGCCAACGTCGCGGTCTTAAGGCTTTCTTT.

The chain carries TRBV7-8 and TRBJ2-3; 8 nucleotides line up with TRBD2. CDR1 and CDR2 from the germline V gene are SGHVS and FQNEAQ. The CDR3 has 15 amino acids. V lost 2 bases, J lost 5 bases, and 6 bases stayed unmatched. CDR3 sequence reads: CASSLSTGGVDTQYF. The CDR3 DNA reads as TGTGCCAGCAGCTTATCGACGGGGGGGGTAGATACGCAGTATTTT.

The V gene is TRBV5-5, the J gene TRBJ2-7; no reliable D call. V was shortened by 3 bases and J by 0 bases, with 16 bases between the two germline ends. CDR3 length equals 16 residues. The germline gives CDR1 SGHKS, CDR2 YYEKEE (reference sequence). The CDR3 protein is CASSWGRWQDSYEQYF. CDR3 sequence (DNA): TGTGCCAGCAGCTGGGGTAGATGGCAGGACTCCTACGAGCAGTACTTC.

The J gene is TRBJ2-3, the V gene TRBV24-1; a weak D match, TRBD2 (6 bases). The germline gives CDR1 KGHDR, CDR2 SFDVKD. The CDR3 totals 16 residues. Trimming removed 3 bases at V and 1 base at J, with 13 bases between. The CDR3 protein is CATSDAGRGGTDTQYF. As DNA, the CDR3 is TGTGCCACCAGTGATGCGGGAAGGGGAGGCACAGATACGCAGTATTTT.

This clone was counted only a few times. This chain links TRBV7-9 with TRBJ1-1; D not certain. Germline loops: CDR1 SEHNR, CDR2 FQNEAQ (reference sequence). The CDR3 is made up of 13 amino acids. The V end lost 5 bases, the J end lost 6 bases, and 13 bases lay between the germline ends. The chain's CDR3 is CASSRDMGAEAFF. Written as DNA, the CDR3 is TGTGCCAGCAGCCGCGACATGGGCGCTGAAGCTTTCTTT.

This clone was found once. This chain connects TRBV7-2 to TRBJ2-3; unclear D gene. This CDR3 has 15 amino acids. Germline V gene data show CDR1 as SGHTA and CDR2 as FQGNSA. Trimming shortened V by 1 base and J by 4 bases, and 12 bases separated the two germline ends. In DNA form, the CDR3 reads TGTGCCAGCAGCTTAGAGGCGGTATGGCCAGATACGCAGTATTTT. This sequence encodes CASSLEAVWPDTQYF.

This rearrangement joins TRBV7-9 to TRBJ2-3; D is undetermined. The CDR3 spans 14 residues. Germline-derived CDR1 and CDR2 are SEHNR and FQNEAQ (reference sequence). V was cut by 5 bases and J by 1 base, with 10 bases left in between. The DNA of the CDR3 is TGTGCCAGCAGCGTTGGTGAGGGCACAGATACGCAGTATTTT. Protein product: CASSVGEGTDTQYF.

This clone was seen a handful of times. J is TRBJ1-2 and V is TRBV10-3; 7 bases are shared with TRBD1. Germline trimming cut 11 bases from V and 2 bases from J; bases unmatched to any gene: 2. CDR1 and CDR2 (germline): ENHRY, SYGVKD. This CDR3 has 11 residues. In DNA form, the CDR3 reads TGTGCCGTACAGGGGAACTATGGCTACACCTTC. Protein: CAVQGNYGYTF.

J is TRBJ1-6 and V is TRBV27; 7 bases match TRBD1. Losses at the gene ends were 2 bases for V and 9 bases for J; bases not matched to a gene: 4. The germline V gene encodes CDR1 MNHEY and CDR2 SMNVEV (reference sequence). The CDR3 length is 14 residues. The CDR3 sequence is CASSLGQASSPLHF. The CDR3 DNA sequence: TGTGCCAGCAGTTTAGGACAGGCTAGTTCACCCCTCCACTTT.

The chain is built from TRBV24-1 and TRBJ2-1, with TRBD2 identical over 13 bases. The CDR3 contains 16 residues. After removal of 2 bases from V and 7 bases from J, the junction contained 4 bases not matched to a gene. The germline V gene encodes CDR1 KGHDR and CDR2 SFDVKD. CDR3 residues: CATSDSRTSGSNEQFF. The DNA for the CDR3 is TGTGCCACCAGTGATTCTAGGACTAGCGGGAGTAATGAGCAGTTCTTC.

This chain connects TRBV4-1 to TRBJ2-7; no definite D call. The CDR3 has 12 residues. V gave up 0 bases and J gave up 6 bases, with 6 bases separating them. The germline V gene has CDR1 MGHRA and CDR2 YSYEKL. The CDR3 coding sequence is TGCGCCAGCAGCCAAGATACAAGCGAGCAGTACTTC. Residues: CASSQDTSEQYF.

The V gene is TRBV30, the J gene TRBJ1-2; TRBD1 might be the D (5 bases). This CDR3 is 11 amino acids long. Germline V gene sequence: CDR1 GTSNPN, CDR2 SVGIG (reference sequence). V shed 7 bases and J shed 7 bases, with 13 bases lying between them. This CDR3 is CASQRRGGYTF. CDR3 nucleotide sequence: TGTGCCTCACAGAGAAGGGGTGGCTACACCTTC.

The V call is TRBV11-2, the J call TRBJ1-3; D not certain. This CDR3 comprises 14 residues. Germline V gene lookup returns CDR1 SGHAT and CDR2 FQNNGV. Trimming left V 5 bases short and J 0 bases short, with 8 bases between. CDR3 in amino acids: CASSADYSGNTIYF. The CDR3 DNA is TGTGCCAGCAGCGCTGACTACTCTGGAAACACCATATATTTT.

The chain is built from TRBV9 and TRBJ2-2; D may be TRBD2 (6 bases). Trimming removed 5 bases at V and 7 bases at J, with 18 bases between. There are 15 residues in the CDR3. Germline V lookup: CDR1 SGDLS, CDR2 YYNGEE. CDR3 loop: CASSPWGAEGGELFF. In DNA, the CDR3 is TGTGCCAGCAGTCCCTGGGGAGCGGAGGGCGGGGAGCTGTTTTTT.

The CDR3: CASSQMRGSTEAFF. In DNA form, the CDR3 reads TGCGCCAGCAGCCAAATGAGAGGTAGCACTGAAGCTTTCTTT. V usage is TRBV4-1 and J usage is TRBJ1-1, with D hard to call. Trimming took 2 bases from V and 4 from J, leaving 11 bases between them. CDR1 is MGHRA and CDR2 is YSYEKL in the germline V gene. This CDR3 region has 14 residues.

Only a few counts were recorded for this clone. The chain recombines TRBV9 with TRBJ2-3; no firm D call. V was cut by 1 base and J by 5 bases, with 8 bases left in between. The CDR3 consists of 13 residues. Germline V gives CDR1 SGDLS, CDR2 YYNGEE. The CDR3 sequence is CASSVLLGDTQYF. CDR3 in DNA: TGTGCCAGCAGCGTACTCCTCGGAGATACGCAGTATTTT.

The V and J genes are TRBV7-7 and TRBJ1-2, with a tentative D call TRBD1 (6 bases). CDR3 length: 16 amino acids. V lost 1 base to trimming and J lost 8 bases, with 20 bases between them. In germline, CDR1 is SSHAT, CDR2 FNYEAQ (reference sequence). CDR3 bases: TGTGCCAGCAGCTTAGTAGAGGGGGTCAGCGATGGCGGCTACACCTTC. Translated, it gives CASSLVEGVSDGGYTF.

The rearrangement joins TRBV6-2 or TRBV6-3 to TRBJ2-5; 7 bases are shared with TRBD1. The CDR3 is made up of 18 amino acids. V was clipped by 0 bases and J by 4 bases; unmatched bases: 14. Germline lookup yields CDR1 MNHEY and CDR2 SVGEGT. CDR3 sequence reads: CASSYSTLRGRKAETQYF. CDR3 DNA sequence: TGTGCCAGCAGTTACTCCACCCTTAGGGGGCGGAAGGCAGAGACCCAGTACTTC.

This clone was detected once. J is TRBJ2-1 and V is TRBV6-2 or TRBV6-3; TRBD1 aligns across 7 bases. With 3 bases clipped from V and 3 bases from J, the junction kept 11 bases outside the gene matches. The CDR3 loop spans 17 amino acids. CDR1 MNHEY and CDR2 SVGEGT come from the germline V gene. CDR3 region: CASSYGSRQGDYNEQFF. CDR3 DNA sequence: TGTGCCAGCAGTTATGGCTCCCGACAGGGCGACTACAATGAGCAGTTCTTC.

This clone has only a few counts. The chain couples TRBV7-9 to TRBJ1-6, with TRBD1 matching 9 bases. The CDR3 covers 15 residues. CDR1 and CDR2 from the germline V gene are SEHNR and FQNEAQ (reference sequence). V trimming: 3 bases; J trimming: 8 bases; junction bases outside the gene matches: 5. CDR3 residues: CASSLGQGFYSPLHF. CDR3 in DNA: TGTGCCAGCAGCTTGGGACAGGGATTTTATTCACCCCTCCACTTT.

J is TRBJ2-7 and V is TRBV5-5; either TRBD1 or TRBD2 may fit D (6 bases each). Germline assignment: CDR1 SGHKS and CDR2 YYEKEE (reference sequence). CDR3 size: 13 residues. V lost 4 bases and J lost 4, with 12 bases in between. CDR3 nucleotide sequence: TGTGCCAGCAGCGTCGGGGGCGATTACGAGCAGTACTTC. Protein: CASSVGGDYEQYF.

V gene TRBV20-1 combines with J gene TRBJ1-1, with D perhaps TRBD1 (6 bases). CDR3 size: 12 residues. V shed 3 bases and J shed 9 bases, with 14 bases lying between them. Germline-derived CDR1 and CDR2 are DFQATT and SNEGSKA (reference sequence). CDR3 sequence reads: CSASWQGSQAFF. DNA for the CDR3: TGCAGTGCTAGTTGGCAGGGGAGTCAAGCTTTCTTT.

The chain recombines TRBV19 with TRBJ1-1, with a weak D call TRBD1 (5 bases). Trimming cost V 2 bases and J 4 bases, with 8 bases left between them. Germline V gene data show CDR1 as LNHDA and CDR2 as SQIVND (reference sequence). This CDR3 is built from 13 residues. In DNA, the CDR3 is TGTGCCAGTAGTATAAATAGGGGCACTGAAGCTTTCTTT. Protein product: CASSINRGTEAFF. The full variable domain, completed using reference TRBV19 and TRBJ1-1, is DGGITQSPKYLFRKEGQNVTLSCEQNLNHDAMYWYRQDPGQGLRLIYYSQIVNDFQKGDIAEGYSVSREKKESFPLTVTSAQKNPTAFYLCASSINRGTEAFFGQGTRLTVV.

The J gene is TRBJ2-7, the V gene TRBV5-4; D might be TRBD1 (5 bases). With 4 bases removed from V and 0 bases from J, the gap between germline ends came to 14 bases. The V gene's germline CDR1 is SGHNT and CDR2 YYREEE (reference sequence). This CDR3 is built from 15 residues. The CDR3 nucleotides read TGTGCCAGCAGCCACCCGGACACCGTCTCCTACGAGCAGTACTTC. Translated, it gives CASSHPDTVSYEQYF.

This clone turned up a few times. The rearrangement links TRBV7-9 to TRBJ2-2, with D unclear. CDR3 length: 10 amino acids. V gave up 3 bases and J gave up 8 bases, with 1 base separating them. The germline V gene has CDR1 SEHNR and CDR2 FQNEAQ (reference sequence). CDR3 nucleotide sequence: TGTGCCAGCAGCTTGGGGGAGCTGTTTTTT. Residues: CASSLGELFF.

The chain is built from TRBV6-5 and TRBJ2-1; 11 positions match TRBD2. The CDR3 covers 14 residues. Germline CDR1 and CDR2: MNHEY and SVGAGI. V lost 7 bases, J lost 8 bases, and 7 bases stayed unmatched. CDR3 coding DNA: TGTGCCAGCACTCTGACTAGCGGGAAATATGAGCAGTTCTTC. Its translation: CASTLTSGKYEQFF.